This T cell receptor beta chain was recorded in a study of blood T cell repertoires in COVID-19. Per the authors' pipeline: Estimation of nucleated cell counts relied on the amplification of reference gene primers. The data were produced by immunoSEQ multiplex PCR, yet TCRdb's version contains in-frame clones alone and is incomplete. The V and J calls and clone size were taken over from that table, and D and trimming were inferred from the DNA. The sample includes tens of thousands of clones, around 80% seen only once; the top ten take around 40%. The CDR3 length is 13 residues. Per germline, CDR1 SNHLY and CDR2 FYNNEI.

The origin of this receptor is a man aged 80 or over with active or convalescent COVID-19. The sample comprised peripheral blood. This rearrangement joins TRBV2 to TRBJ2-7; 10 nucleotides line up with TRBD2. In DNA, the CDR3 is TGTGCGCTTTCTAGCGGGGGATCCTACGAGCAGTACTTC. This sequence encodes CALSSGGSYEQYF.